This TCR beta chain is from a study of post-analysis software for immune sequencing data. Unique molecular identifiers were carried by the TCR beta cDNA libraries. The source material, about 0.95 to 11 million T cells, gave rise to 510,000 or so cDNA molecules. TCRdb redid the calling of the PCR reads with MiXCR, one entry per CDR3 protein. The table includes 700,000 to 800,000 distinct CDR3 sequences, 25% to 30% detected once. This clonotype came up many times. Its target is not known. Findings of the study overall: Controls showed significantly higher normalized Chao1 diversity than did multiple sclerosis patients. Analysis by F measure revealed that same-batch samples clustered strongly together.

The receptor comes from a girl aged 10-17 years with multiple sclerosis. The sequenced material came from blood.

The CDR3 DNA sequence: TGCGCCAGCAGCCTGCTCGCAGGCGAGGTCCCAGATACGCAGTATTTT. Amino acids: CASSLLAGEVPDTQYF. The chain uses TRBV5-1 and TRBJ2-3; D remains unclear. The CDR3 spans 16 residues. Germline CDR1 reads SGHRS; CDR2 reads YFSETQ. The V end was cut by 4 bases, the J end by 4 bases, with 19 bases between.